Listed below are T cell receptor beta chains from one sample, sequenced in a study of blood T cell repertoires in COVID-19. Data came from immunoSEQ multiplex PCR; TCRdb stores just in-frame clones and leaves some out. The sample holds some 270,000 clones; approximately 91% are singletons and the top ten take 2% to 2.5%. Sequenced input: peripheral blood. The receptors originated from a middle-aged man with acute or convalescent COVID-19. CDR3s include the opening cysteine and the closing phenylalanine or tryptophan. The D gene is left open where the match is weak. The listing skips clone size in some rows; elsewhere it reads once, few, many or a size class.

clone_size	v_call	d_call	j_call	cdr3_nt	cdr3_aa
.	TRBV14	TRBD2	TRBJ2-1	TGTGCCAGCAGCCAAGATCTGGGCGGGGGGCCTAGCTCCTACAATGAGCAGTTCTTC	CASSQDLGGGPSSYNEQFF
few	TRBV15	.	TRBJ1-1	TGTGCCACCAGCAGCTTGGAGGCAGGCACCACCACTGAAGCTTTCTTT	CATSSLEAGTTTEAFF
.	TRBV5-4	TRBD1	TRBJ2-7	TGTGCCAGCACTGAGGACAGGGGGTTCGAGCAGTACTTC	CASTEDRGFEQYF
.	TRBV5-5	.	TRBJ1-1	TGTGCCAGCACCCCCTTAGGTGGGCAGGGGAACACTGAAGCTTTCTTT	CASTPLGGQGNTEAFF
.	TRBV27	TRBD1	TRBJ1-2	TGTGCCAGCAGTTTATCTCAGGGGGCGAGATATGGCTACACCTTC	CASSLSQGARYGYTF
.	TRBV12-5	.	TRBJ2-1	TGTGCTAGTGGTTTGACGTACGAGAGCAATAGGGGCAATGAGCAGTTCTTC	CASGLTYESNRGNEQFF
.	TRBV7-9	TRBD2	TRBJ2-1	TGTGCCAGTTGCTTTGGGACGAGGGCGGGGGTGTACAATGAGCAGTTCTTC	CASCFGTRAGVYNEQFF
.	TRBV6-5	TRBD2	TRBJ2-7	TGTGCCAGCAGTTACTCGCGGGGGAGGTACGAGCAGTACTTC	CASSYSRGRYEQYF
.	TRBV5-6	TRBD1	TRBJ2-6	TGTGCCAGCAGCAAATCCCCGACAGGGGCTGGGGCCAACGTCCTGACTTTC	CASSKSPTGAGANVLTF
.	TRBV19	.	TRBJ1-1	TGTGCCAGTAGAGGTGGGCTGAAAGCTTTCTTT	CASRGGLKAFF
.	TRBV3-1/TRBV3-2	.	TRBJ2-7	TGTGCCAGCAGCCAAGTTCTGACTAGAGGTTTCGAGCAGTACTTC	CASSQVLTRGFEQYF
.	TRBV19	.	TRBJ2-7	TGTGCCAGTAGTCGTCGTCCCGTAATAGGGGAAAAGCAGTACTTC	CASSRRPVIGEKQYF
.	TRBV5-1	.	TRBJ1-1	TGCGCCAGCAGCTTACAGGGTGGGGGCAACACTGAAGCTTTCTTT	CASSLQGGGNTEAFF
.	TRBV2	.	TRBJ1-1	TGTGCCAGTGCTGTCTCGGAGGGCACTGAAGCTTTCTTT	CASAVSEGTEAFF
.	TRBV19	TRBD2	TRBJ2-1	TGTGCCAGTAGTCCAGGCCTCACCGGGGGGGTAAATGAGCAGTTCTTC	CASSPGLTGGVNEQFF
once	TRBV6-5	TRBD1	TRBJ1-2	TGTGCCAGCAGCGACCTCGACAGGGGCGGCTACACCTTC	CASSDLDRGGYTF
.	TRBV3-1/TRBV3-2	TRBD1	TRBJ1-2	TGTGCCAGCAGCCTCCTCCAGGGACAGGGAAATTATGGCTACACCTTC	CASSLLQGQGNYGYTF
.	TRBV5-1	TRBD1	TRBJ2-7	TGCGCCAGCAGTTATCGACAGGGCCTGGACTACGAGCAGTACTTC	CASSYRQGLDYEQYF
.	TRBV10-1	.	TRBJ1-1	TGCGCCAGCAGTGAAAAGGGACATATGAACACTGAAGCTTTCTTT	CASSEKGHMNTEAFF
.	TRBV2	TRBD2	TRBJ2-4	TGTGCCAGCATAGCGGGGGGGCCGGGCAAAAACATTCAGTACTTC	CASIAGGPGKNIQYF
.	TRBV9	.	TRBJ1-1	TGTGCCAGCAGCTCAGCGGGGACGGGTAGCACTGAAGCTTTCTTT	CASSSAGTGSTEAFF
once	TRBV3-1/TRBV3-2	TRBD1	TRBJ1-2	TGTGCCAGCAGTCTTCTTACAGGGGCGGCTGGCTACACCTTC	CASSLLTGAAGYTF
once	TRBV4-1	.	TRBJ2-3	TGCGCCAGCAGCCAAGATGCAGGAACAGATACGCAGTATTTT	CASSQDAGTDTQYF
.	TRBV7-8	TRBD2	TRBJ2-5	TGTGCCAGCAGCCCCCGGGGGGGAGGCGGTCAAGAGACCCAGTACTTC	CASSPRGGGGQETQYF
.	TRBV7-9	.	TRBJ1-2	TGTGCCAGCAGACCGGCAAGCGGCGACTATGGCTACACCTTC	CASRPASGDYGYTF
.	TRBV5-1	.	TRBJ2-6	TGCGCCAGCAGCTTGGGCCCTGGAGGCCCTGGGGCCAACGTCCTGACTTTC	CASSLGPGGPGANVLTF
.	TRBV5-1	.	TRBJ2-3	TGCGCCAGCAGCTCGGGAGGCACAGATACGCAGTATTTT	CASSSGGTDTQYF
.	TRBV6-5	.	TRBJ1-5	TGTGCCAGCAGTTATCGACAAGTCAATCAGCCCCAGCATTTT	CASSYRQVNQPQHF
once	TRBV24-1	TRBD1	TRBJ2-1	TGTGCCACCAGTGATGCGACAGGGATCTACAATGAGCAGTTCTTC	CATSDATGIYNEQFF